This T cell receptor (beta chain) originates from a study of blood T cell repertoires in COVID-19. Study background: PBMCs, B-cell-depleted T cells, or T cells provided the cDNA or gDNA that made up the material.

Original methodology: Using reference gene primer amplification, nucleated cell counts were estimated. Assay used: immunoSEQ multiplex PCR; TCRdb lists only in-frame clones, some missing. V, J and clone size reflect that table, while D and trimming were determined from the DNA. The top ten hold roughly 15% of the sample, which has some 150,000 clones, 80% to 90% seen once. J lost 4 bases, V lost 2 bases, and 6 bases had no gene match. Germline V CDR1 and CDR2: SEHNR, FQNEAQ (reference sequence). There are 16 residues in the CDR3. Seattle participants joined during active infection and were tracked over time.

The gene calls are TRBV7-9 and TRBJ2-1, with 9 nucleotides matching TRBD1. The TCR comes from a woman in her seventies with COVID-19, enrolled during active disease. The sequencing sample was made of peripheral blood. The CDR3: CASSLMGTGRYNEQFF. The CDR3 bases are TGTGCCAGCAGCTTAATGGGGACAGGGAGGTACAATGAGCAGTTCTTC.